This is a list of T cell receptor beta chains from one sample in a study of blood T cell repertoires in COVID-19. The data were produced by immunoSEQ multiplex PCR, yet TCRdb's version contains in-frame clones alone and is incomplete. This repertoire shows roughly 160,000 clones, around 79% found once; its top ten account for more than 6.5%. What was sequenced was peripheral blood. These receptors were collected from a woman aged 60-75 years with COVID-19, enrolled during active disease. Each CDR3 is given with its conserved first and last residue. A D gene is named only where the DNA matches it firmly. A clone size is listed for some rows: how often the clone was seen (once, few, many), or a class if it is expanded.

v_gene	abundance	j_gene	d_gene	CDR3nt	CDR3aa
TRBV20-1	.	TRBJ2-5	.	TGCAGTGCTAGTCCAGGGGGGGAGACCCAGTACTTC	CSASPGGETQYF
TRBV3-1/TRBV3-2	.	TRBJ2-5	TRBD1	TGTGCCAGCAGCCCCAGGGGGCGCGGGAAGACCCAGTACTTC	CASSPRGRGKTQYF
TRBV2	many	TRBJ1-5	TRBD1	TGTGCCAGCAGTCTAACGACAGGGGGCTCTCAGCCCCAGCATTTT	CASSLTTGGSQPQHF
TRBV28	.	TRBJ1-5	.	TGTGCCAGCAGTTCGGGGGGAGGGGGCAATCAGCCCCAGCATTTT	CASSSGGGGNQPQHF
TRBV7-9	.	TRBJ2-1	TRBD2	TGTGCCAGCAGCTTACTCGGCGGGAGGGCCAGTGAGCAGTTCTTC	CASSLLGGRASEQFF
TRBV5-1	.	TRBJ2-1	.	TGCGCCAGCAGCTTGGCCTCGCGGGGTATCGATGAGCAGTTCTTC	CASSLASRGIDEQFF
TRBV5-8	.	TRBJ1-5	TRBD1	TGTGCCAGCAGCCTTGGACAGGGGAATAGCAATCAGCCCCAGCATTTT	CASSLGQGNSNQPQHF
TRBV4-2	.	TRBJ1-1	.	TGTGCCAGCAGCCAAGATTTTGGGGGGGACACTGAAGCTTTCTTT	CASSQDFGGDTEAFF
TRBV29-1	.	TRBJ1-3	TRBD1	TGCAGCGTTTTGACAGGGGCAACCGGAAACACCATATATTTT	CSVLTGATGNTIYF
TRBV3-1/TRBV3-2	.	TRBJ1-2	TRBD1	TGTGCCAGCAGCCAAGATGACAGGGGGGGTGGCTACACCTTC	CASSQDDRGGGYTF
TRBV19	.	TRBJ2-3	TRBD2	TGTGCCAGTAGTCCCGGGACTAGCGGGGCTATCACGCAGTATTTT	CASSPGTSGAITQYF
TRBV24-1	.	TRBJ2-5	.	TGTGCCACCAGCCCAAGAGGGGGAGAGCAGGAGACCCAGTACTTC	CATSPRGGEQETQYF
TRBV18	many	TRBJ2-5	.	TGTGCCAGCTCACCTGGACAGCAAGAGACCCAGTACTTC	CASSPGQQETQYF
TRBV28	.	TRBJ2-7	TRBD1	TGTGCCAGCACTGAACCGGGACAGGGGAACGAGCAGTACTTC	CASTEPGQGNEQYF
TRBV14	.	TRBJ2-1	.	TGTGCCAGCAGCCAAGATCGGAGGCAGAGCTCCTACAATGAGCAGTTCTTC	CASSQDRRQSSYNEQFF
TRBV6-4	.	TRBJ1-3	.	TGTGCCAGCAGTGATGCCCCGCAGGGAACTGGAAACACCATATATTTT	CASSDAPQGTGNTIYF
TRBV7-8	.	TRBJ2-5	.	TGTGCCCCGGCAGGCTTAGAAGAGACCCAGTACTTC	CAPAGLEETQYF
TRBV9	.	TRBJ2-7	TRBD2	TGTGCCAGCAGCCCTGGGAGCGGGAGGCCCTACGAGCAGTACTTC	CASSPGSGRPYEQYF
TRBV27	.	TRBJ1-5	TRBD1	TGTGCCAGCAGTACCAACAGGGGGGGGCAGCCCCAGCATTTT	CASSTNRGGQPQHF
TRBV6-2/TRBV6-3	.	TRBJ2-5	TRBD1	TGTGCCAGCAGTTACTCGAGGGGGCTTCAAGAGACCCAGTACTTC	CASSYSRGLQETQYF
TRBV27	once	TRBJ1-5	.	TGTGCCAGCAGTCTCCTCAATCAGCCCCAGCATTTT	CASSLLNQPQHF
TRBV28	.	TRBJ1-2	.	TGTGCCAGCGGTAGTTCGAGTAACTATGGCTACACCTTC	CASGSSSNYGYTF
TRBV7-2	.	TRBJ2-2	TRBD2	TGTGCCAGCAGCGCCCAACTAGCGGGGCCCTCGGGTACCGGGGAGCTGTTTTTT	CASSAQLAGPSGTGELFF
TRBV19	.	TRBJ2-5	.	TGTGCCAGTAGTGCCCTCGCGGGAACCGAGACCCAGTACTTC	CASSALAGTETQYF
TRBV7-3	.	TRBJ1-2	.	TGTGCCAGCAGCTTATCCCCAATCGACAGTTGGTATGGCTACACCTTC	CASSLSPIDSWYGYTF
TRBV7-3	.	TRBJ1-5	.	TGTGCCAGCAGCTGGGGACTCAAGGTTGGCAATCAGCCCCAGCATTTT	CASSWGLKVGNQPQHF
TRBV30	.	TRBJ1-3	.	TGTGCCTGGGGTGGGAGCGAACAGGGAGCTGGAAACACCATATATTTT	CAWGGSEQGAGNTIYF
TRBV19	.	TRBJ2-3	TRBD2	TGTGCCAGTAGTAAGTTCCTAGCGGGAGCGGGTAGCACAGATACGCAGTATTTT	CASSKFLAGAGSTDTQYF
TRBV6-5	few	TRBJ2-1	TRBD2	TGTGCCAGCAGTTACGCTAGACTAGCGGGGGGTAGTGAGCAGTTCTTC	CASSYARLAGGSEQFF
TRBV5-4	.	TRBJ2-5	.	TGTGCCAGCCACTACCCCAATATCGAGACCCAGTACTTC	CASHYPNIETQYF
TRBV9	.	TRBJ1-1	.	TGTGCCAGCAGCAGGGGTTTCGGGGGGACTGAAGCTTTCTTT	CASSRGFGGTEAFF
TRBV29-1	.	TRBJ2-2	TRBD2	TGCAGCGGTAGACTAGCTTTGAACACCGGGGAGCTGTTTTTT	CSGRLALNTGELFF
TRBV24-1	.	TRBJ1-2	TRBD1	TGTGCCACCAGTGATTTGCAGCCCTCGACAGGGGTCTATGGCTACACCTTC	CATSDLQPSTGVYGYTF
TRBV3-1/TRBV3-2	.	TRBJ2-3	TRBD2	TGTGCCAGCAGCCAAGGTCTCGGGGGGGCAACAGATACGCAGTATTTT	CASSQGLGGATDTQYF
TRBV3-1/TRBV3-2	.	TRBJ1-1	.	TGTGCCAGCAGCCAAAGACTGGCAGGGGCTCTGAACACTGAAGCTTTCTTT	CASSQRLAGALNTEAFF
TRBV10-1	.	TRBJ2-4	TRBD1	TGCGCCAGGCAGATTGGACAGGGGGCGGTTCTAGCCAAAAACATTCAGTACTTC	CARQIGQGAVLAKNIQYF
TRBV18	.	TRBJ1-5	.	TGTGCCAGCTCACTTCGGGAGATAAGCCAGCCCCAGCATTTT	CASSLREISQPQHF
TRBV24-1	.	TRBJ2-7	.	TGTGCCACCAGTGATTTTGACAGGACCCAAAGGGACGAGCAGTACTTC	CATSDFDRTQRDEQYF
TRBV7-2	.	TRBJ1-4	TRBD1	TGTGCCAGCAGCCCCCGGGACAGACCAACTAATGAAAAACTGTTTTTT	CASSPRDRPTNEKLFF
TRBV7-2	.	TRBJ1-2	.	TGTGCCAGCAGCTTGTCGAGGGACAAGGGCTACACCTTC	CASSLSRDKGYTF
TRBV5-6	.	TRBJ1-1	TRBD1	TGTGCCAGCAGCTCATGGGGACAGGGAACGGGGTTCACTGAAGCTTTCTTT	CASSSWGQGTGFTEAFF
TRBV24-1	few	TRBJ1-2	TRBD1	TGTGCCACCTCGACAGGGATGAATGGCTACACCTTC	CATSTGMNGYTF
TRBV15	once	TRBJ2-5	TRBD1	TGTGCCACCAGCATCCGGGACAGGGGGGGCGAGACCCAGTACTTC	CATSIRDRGGETQYF
TRBV5-1	.	TRBJ1-2	TRBD1	TGCGCCAGCAGCCCTCGGACAGGGAGGAGTAACTATGGCTACACCTTC	CASSPRTGRSNYGYTF
TRBV18	.	TRBJ2-3	TRBD2	TGTGCCAGCTCGATGACTAGCGGCACAGATACGCAGTATTTT	CASSMTSGTDTQYF
TRBV5-6	few	TRBJ1-3	TRBD1	TGTGCCAGCAGCCCCGGACAGGGGGTGAACACCATATATTTT	CASSPGQGVNTIYF
TRBV5-6	once	TRBJ2-7	.	TGTGCCAGCAGCTTTAGCTCTATTCGAGCCTACGAGCAGTACTTC	CASSFSSIRAYEQYF
TRBV30	.	TRBJ2-1	.	TGTGCCTGGGTTGGATATTCGACTAGATCCTCGGACAATGAGCAGTTCTTC	CAWVGYSTRSSDNEQFF
TRBV2	.	TRBJ1-1	.	TGTGCCAGCAGTGAGGGGCAGGGGATAACTGAAGCTTTCTTT	CASSEGQGITEAFF
TRBV5-4	.	TRBJ2-7	TRBD2	TGTGCCAGCAGCTCAGGACTAGCGGGATGGGACGAGCAGTACTTC	CASSSGLAGWDEQYF
TRBV6-5	.	TRBJ2-1	TRBD2	TGTGCCAGCAGGGGAGGGGAGGAGGAGAGTGAGCAGTTCTTC	CASRGGEEESEQFF
TRBV15	few	TRBJ1-3	.	TGTGCCACCAGCAGCGGGACTCTCCAGAGCTCTGGAAACACCATATATTTT	CATSSGTLQSSGNTIYF